The source of this T cell receptor (beta chain) is a study of CD8+ T cells in alopecia areata. This CDR3 region has 17 residues. With V trimmed by 5 bases and J by 6 bases, 14 bases remained unmatched. Germline loops: CDR1 MNHEY, CDR2 SMNVEV (reference sequence). The study's findings and limits: Patients showed less clear TCR sequence sharing than mice, possibly partly because of HLA diversity. Across lesional scalp, and particularly alopecia totalis/universalis, clonality surpassed that of normal scalp.

Isolation of CD4+ and CD8+ T cells from PBMCs was achieved by sorting. cDNA prepared by RNA extraction and subsequent reverse transcription served as the template for sequencing. TCRdb's copy holds only in-frame clones and misses some; the assay was immunoSEQ multiplex PCR. The repertoire consists of about 150,000 clones, with about 54% occurring once and the leading ten covering approximately 4.3%. This clone was seen more than once but under ten times. What it binds is unknown. This TCR was sampled from a human donor in good health. The J gene is TRBJ2-4, the V gene TRBV27; the match to TRBD2 covers 9 bases. Sequenced input: CD4+ T cells sorted from blood. This CDR3 reads CASSPYRDETSGNIQYF. CDR3 coding DNA: TGTGCCAGCAGTCCATACAGAGATGAGACTAGCGGAAACATTCAGTACTTC.